This is a list of T cell receptor beta chains from one sample in a study of blood T cell repertoires in COVID-19. Sequencing was performed with immunoSEQ multiplex PCR; in TCRdb, only in-frame clones are kept and a portion is missing. Of approximately 490,000 clones detected, less than 90% appear once; the ten largest clones hold roughly 8.5%. Sample: PBMCs or T cells enriched from blood (not recorded which). The receptors were sampled from a woman aged 55-69 years who had recovered from COVID-19. Both conserved end residues are part of each CDR3. D genes are given only for firm matches. The listing skips clone size in some rows; elsewhere it reads once, few, many or a size class.

>14|TRBV30|-|TRBJ1-3|TRBD1
TGTGCCTGGACTCAGGGGGCGGGTGGAAACACCATATATTTT
CAWTQGAGGNTIYF
>18|TRBV3-1/TRBV3-2|-|TRBJ1-4|TRBD1
TGTGCCAGCAGCCAAGTCGGCGGACAGGCTGCAACTAATGAAAAACTGTTTTTT
CASSQVGGQAATNEKLFF
>13|TRBV20-1|-|TRBJ1-1|-
TGCAGTGCTAGTTGGGGGGTAATCGCTGAAGCTTTCTTT
CSASWGVIAEAFF
>14|TRBV3-1/TRBV3-2|-|TRBJ1-2|TRBD1
TGTGCCAGCAGCCGACAGGGGGGAGAATATGGCTACACCTTC
CASSRQGGEYGYTF
>15|TRBV11-2|once|TRBJ1-6|-
TGTGCCAGCAGCTTAGCGGGGAAGGGAGATTCACCCCTCCACTTT
CASSLAGKGDSPLHF
>16|TRBV9|-|TRBJ1-2|TRBD1
TGTGCCAGCAGCGTAGGAGGGACAGGGCTAATTAATGGCTACACCTTC
CASSVGGTGLINGYTF
>12|TRBV4-1|-|TRBJ2-3|-
TGCGCCAGCAGCCAAGTGGGGGGTACGCAGTATTTT
CASSQVGGTQYF
>14|TRBV5-8|-|TRBJ2-1|TRBD2
TGTGCCAGCAGCGCGACTAGCGGGGTTAGTGAGCAGTTCTTC
CASSATSGVSEQFF
>16|TRBV19|-|TRBJ1-2|-
TGTGCCAGTTCCCAGACTGTCGCGAACTTTAACTATGGCTACACCTTC
CASSQTVANFNYGYTF
>16|TRBV5-5|once|TRBJ1-2|-
TGTGCCAGCACCCTTGGGTGGGGCCTAGCTAACTATGGCTACACCTTC
CASTLGWGLANYGYTF
>14|TRBV27|-|TRBJ2-7|TRBD1
TGTGCCAGCAGTCCGGACAGGGCATCCTACGAGCAGTACTTC
CASSPDRASYEQYF
>14|TRBV5-1|-|TRBJ1-1|TRBD1
TGCGCCAGCGGGGAACAGGGGCTGAACACTGAAGCTTTCTTT
CASGEQGLNTEAFF
>19|TRBV5-1|-|TRBJ1-6|TRBD1
TGCGCCAGCAGCTCGGAAGGGACAGGGTCTTATAGGGGCTTTTCACCCCTCCACTTT
CASSSEGTGSYRGFSPLHF
>15|TRBV5-4|once|TRBJ1-2|-
TGTGCCAGCAGCTTTTCCCTAACCGAAGGGAGTGGCTACACCTTC
CASSFSLTEGSGYTF
>15|TRBV11-3|-|TRBJ1-3|TRBD1
TGTGCCAGCAGCCAGGGACAGCCCTCTGGAAACACCATATATTTT
CASSQGQPSGNTIYF
>15|TRBV19|-|TRBJ2-5|TRBD1
TGTGCCAGTAGTCGAAGACAGGGAGCGGTAGAGACCCAGTACTTC
CASSRRQGAVETQYF
>12|TRBV24-1|once|TRBJ2-7|-
TGTGCCACCAGTGATGAACAGAGCGAGCAGTACTTC
CATSDEQSEQYF
>16|TRBV4-1|-|TRBJ1-1|-
TGCGCCAGCAGCCAAGAGGTCTCTTCCAGGGCCACTGAAGCTTTCTTT
CASSQEVSSRATEAFF
>15|TRBV19|-|TRBJ1-4|TRBD1
TGTGCCAGCCGGACAGGGCTCACAACTAATGAAAAACTGTTTTTT
CASRTGLTTNEKLFF
>17|TRBV6-1|-|TRBJ2-3|TRBD2
TGTGCCAGCAGTGAATCTCCTAGCGGGTACCGCACAGATACGCAGTATTTT
CASSESPSGYRTDTQYF
>19|TRBV5-6|-|TRBJ2-1|TRBD2
TGTGCCAGCAGCCGAACCGGGACTAGCGTCTTGAGCTCCTACAATGAGCAGTTCTTC
CASSRTGTSVLSSYNEQFF
>14|TRBV5-1|-|TRBJ2-1|TRBD1
TGCGCCAGCAGCTTAGGACAGGGAAGCAATGAGCAGTTCTTC
CASSLGQGSNEQFF
>18|TRBV4-1|-|TRBJ2-1|-
TGCGCCAGCAGCCAATCCTTCGGGACCACCAGGGGAGTAAATGAGCAGTTCTTC
CASSQSFGTTRGVNEQFF
>18|TRBV3-1/TRBV3-2|few|TRBJ1-3|-
TGTGCCAGCAGCCAAGATTGGACACAGGATGCCTTAGGAAACACCATATATTTT
CASSQDWTQDALGNTIYF
>15|TRBV24-1|-|TRBJ2-5|TRBD1
TGTGCCACCAGTGACGCGGGACAGGTAGGCGAGACCCAGTACTTC
CATSDAGQVGETQYF
>15|TRBV7-9|few|TRBJ1-3|TRBD1
TGTGCCAGCAGCGCCCGGACAGGGCCTGGAAACACCATATATTTT
CASSARTGPGNTIYF
>17|TRBV4-1|-|TRBJ1-3|-
TGCGCCAGCAGCCGGCACGGGCGGGGGCAGGGCGGAAACACCATATATTTT
CASSRHGRGQGGNTIYF
>15|TRBV11-2|-|TRBJ2-3|-
TGTGCCAGCAAAACGGGCAGGGCTAACACAGATACGCAGTATTTT
CASKTGRANTDTQYF
>15|TRBV10-3|-|TRBJ2-7|-
TGTGCCATCAGTGAGGGGGGGTTCGACTACTACGAGCAGTACTTC
CAISEGGFDYYEQYF
>14|TRBV4-1|-|TRBJ1-4|-
TGCGCCAGCAGCTCAGGTCGCTTGAATGAAAAACTGTTTTTT
CASSSGRLNEKLFF
>14|TRBV27|-|TRBJ2-7|-
TGTGCCAGCAGTACCCGGCGACAGTCCTACGAGCAGTACTTC
CASSTRRQSYEQYF
>13|TRBV3-1/TRBV3-2|-|TRBJ1-2|TRBD1
TGTGCCAGCAGCTTAGGACAGGCCTATGGCTACACCTTC
CASSLGQAYGYTF
>12|TRBV12-3/TRBV12-4|-|TRBJ1-2|-
TGTGCCAGCGGATCGGGAGCCCCTGGCTACACCTTC
CASGSGAPGYTF
>14|TRBV3-1/TRBV3-2|-|TRBJ2-2|-
TGTGCCAGCAGCCAAGGGAGCCGGCCCGGGGAGCTGTTTTTT
CASSQGSRPGELFF
>14|TRBV2|-|TRBJ1-5|-
TGTGCCAGCAGTTCGGGTCAGAGCAATCAGCCCCAGCATTTT
CASSSGQSNQPQHF
>16|TRBV7-2|-|TRBJ2-5|TRBD2
TGTGCCAGCAGCCCAAGGGGGCGGGGGGGACAAGAGACCCAGTACTTC
CASSPRGRGGQETQYF
>16|TRBV3-1/TRBV3-2|once|TRBJ1-1|TRBD1
TGTGCCAGCAGCCGAACAGGGGGGAATTTAAAAACTGAAGCTTTCTTT
CASSRTGGNLKTEAFF
>20|TRBV14|-|TRBJ2-1|TRBD1
TGTGCCAGCAGCCCACGACAGGGGGCCTTAACCTTCCGCCCCTACAATGAGCAGTTCTTC
CASSPRQGALTFRPYNEQFF
>19|TRBV19|-|TRBJ1-5|TRBD1
TGTGCCAGTAGTATTCGGATATCGGAGGGGGCTTATAGCAATCAGCCCCAGCATTTT
CASSIRISEGAYSNQPQHF
>17|TRBV11-2|once|TRBJ2-7|TRBD1
TGTGCCAGCAGCTTGACACCCCCGGGACAGGGGGCTACCGAGCAGTACTTC
CASSLTPPGQGATEQYF
>13|TRBV27|-|TRBJ1-1|-
TGTGCCAGCAGTTTGGAGTTGAACACTGAAGCTTTCTTT
CASSLELNTEAFF
>18|TRBV23-1|-|TRBJ2-4|TRBD1
TGCGCCAGCAGTCAAGATGCGACAGGGGACGGGGCCAAAAACATTCAGTACTTC
CASSQDATGDGAKNIQYF
>13|TRBV5-6|-|TRBJ1-6|TRBD1
TGTGCCAGCAGGCCAGGGACAGTCCATCCCCTCCACTTT
CASRPGTVHPLHF
>16|TRBV12-5|-|TRBJ1-3|-
TGTGCTAGTGGCCTGGACCCGGGACACTCTGGAAACACCATATATTTT
CASGLDPGHSGNTIYF
>16|TRBV19|-|TRBJ1-4|-
TGTGCCAGTAGTATGTGGACAATTGGCTCTAATGAAAAACTGTTTTTT
CASSMWTIGSNEKLFF
>15|TRBV9|few|TRBJ2-1|-
TGTGCCAGCAGCGTAGCGTCTACCCCCTACAATGAGCAGTTCTTC
CASSVASTPYNEQFF
>17|TRBV18|-|TRBJ2-3|TRBD2
TGTGCCAGCTCACCACGGCTAGCGGGGGGGCCCTGGGATACGCAGTATTTT
CASSPRLAGGPWDTQYF
>16|TRBV5-1|-|TRBJ1-2|TRBD1
TGCGCCAGCAGCCCGGATTCTGGACAGGGGATTTATGGCTACACCTTC
CASSPDSGQGIYGYTF
>15|TRBV7-2|-|TRBJ2-3|TRBD2
TGTGCCAGCAGCGGACAAGCGGGGCACACAGATACGCAGTATTTT
CASSGQAGHTDTQYF